This T cell receptor (beta chain) derives from a study of radiotherapy plus CTLA-4 blockade in lung cancer. About the research overall: Disease control was seen in 31% of patients, objective responses in approximately 19%.

A remark on this clone: Its antigen is undetermined.

The germline V and J ends were trimmed by 4 bases and 5 bases, with 15 bases remaining between them. The CDR3 consists of 15 residues. CDR1 is LGHNA, CDR2 YSLEER, per germline. Profiling relied on immunoSEQ multiplex PCR, and the TCRdb table lists in-frame clones only, not all of them. Altogether roughly 44,000 clones are present, approximately 76% being singletons, with the ten largest covering 11%. Overall study results and limits: The study found tumor-derived TCR clones expanded in blood after radiotherapy plus ipilimumab. Early clonal dynamics of blood T cells, together with interferon-beta, were reported as the best response predictor.

The clonotype was recovered from a human donor with non-small cell lung cancer who had stable disease on radiotherapy plus ipilimumab. This chain links TRBV4-3 with TRBJ2-1; tentatively, D is TRBD1 or TRBD2 (5 bases each). The sample here was peripheral blood, taken from a patient treated with radiotherapy plus ipilimumab. CDR3 region: CASSRDPASNNEQFF. The CDR3, as DNA: TGCGCCAGCAGCCGGGACCCAGCAAGTAACAATGAGCAGTTCTTC.